What follows is one TCR beta chain and its context. Germline V lookup: CDR1 MNHEY, CDR2 SMNVEV (reference sequence). V was cut by 0 bases and J by 3 bases, with 13 bases left in between. The CDR3 runs 16 residues. Produced via immunoSEQ multiplex PCR; TCRdb's table is partial and in-frame only. The sample lists over 20,000 clones, 80% to 85% occurring once. The sample belongs to a study of OX40 agonist ivuxolimab in advanced cancers. This receptor was taken from an adult with an advanced solid tumor such as melanoma, head and neck, liver or kidney cancer. This chain connects TRBV27 to TRBJ2-3; possibly TRBD1 or TRBD2 for D (6 bases each). The material was CD4+ or CD8+ T cells sorted from blood, obtained in a trial of the OX40 agonist ivuxolimab. CDR3 DNA sequence: TGTGCCAGCAGTTTATCTTCACAGGGACTGACAGATACGCAGTATTTT. Amino acid sequence: CASSLSSQGLTDTQYF.